This T cell receptor (beta chain) was identified in a study of blood T cells in healthy people across ages. CDR3 length: 15 amino acids. The J segment lost 11 bases and the V segment lost 1 base, leaving 13 bases of the junction unmatched. The germline gives CDR1 LGHNA, CDR2 YNFKEQ. This clonotype was seen a few times. Using a J-beta primer mix together with a sample-barcoded 5' primer, a second PCR was run for roughly 6 to 12 cycles. Via MiXCR, TCRdb re-called the 5' RACE reads, giving one row per CDR3 protein. The sample lists approximately 1,700,000 distinct CDR3 sequences; roughly 43% were seen once.

This receptor was identified in a human donor in good health. The chain employs TRBV4-2 and TRBJ2-5, with TRBD2 matching over 7 bases. The sequencing sample was made of blood. CDR3 nucleotides: TGTGCCAGCAGCCAAGTTAGGACTAGATTGGATGAGCAGTACTTC. Translation gives CASSQVRTRLDEQYF.